This TCR beta chain was captured by sequencing in a study of STAT5B mutations in CD4+ large granular lymphocyte leukemia (dated by TCRdb to 2022 to 2024). Context from the whole study: Among healthy controls, the CDR3 'QG' motif was associated with a particular HLA allele. Flow cytometry on FACSCanto II or FACSVerse showed that the purified fractions were more than 95% pure among lymphocytes. TCRbeta repertoires of CD4+ T-cell large granular lymphocyte leukemia patients were compared with those of healthy blood donors. Broad study findings and their caveats: CD4-sorted patient repertoires appeared more clonal than healthy CD4+ repertoires, and this difference persisted after removing the putative leukemic clones. TRBV06-family usage was enriched among the top patient clones (8/27) compared with healthy controls (2/35). The data were not HLA-matched, and the higher clonality in CD4+ T-LGLL than in CD8+ T-LGLL could be due to the relatively small sample size. Main leukemic clonotypes were private to each patient, although around 25% of the main leukemic clonotypes were found at low frequency in the non-leukemic repertoires of other patients.

Between the V and J ends, shortened by 3 bases and 2 bases respectively, the junction contains 14 bases. Spanning cysteine to phenylalanine, the CDR3 consists of 16 amino acids. The only DNA kept is the CDR3, 48 bases in frame from the first base. Reading the germline V gene gives CDR1 ENHRY and CDR2 SYGVKD. The immunoSEQ assay at survey resolution was used to sequence TCRbeta rearrangements from genomic DNA. Concerning the study's data processing: In the TCR sequencing data, the lowest productive clonotype frequency that could be detected was 2.59 x 10-5. Only productive TCRbeta rearrangements, meaning sequences that were complete and in-frame, were kept for the analyses. Clonality for each sample was calculated as Simpson clonality in the immunoSEQ Analyzer version 3.0. Clones were categorized by frequency as very rare, small, medium, large (1-20%) or hyperexpanded (>20%). OLGA 1.2.3 estimated generation probabilities, VDJtools produced V-gene circos plots, VDJdb was queried for specificities, and GLIPH identified CDR3 motifs. Not all clones reach the TCRdb copy of this immuneACCESS table, which keeps in-frame sequences only. Checked studies attribute under half of the gap to unresolved V genes and leave the rest unexplained. V, J and clone size are those of that table, while D and trimming were read from the DNA. Counted in this sample were 30,000 or so clones; around four fifths of them appeared once. Roughly 4.3% of the sample goes to the ten largest clones.

Regarding this clone: Which antigen it targets is not known. No per-base quality is available; no much larger clone lies one base away.

The healthy controls were 37 blood donors, and the buffy coats of these donors were supplied by the Finnish Red Cross blood service. All TCR-sequenced material derived from peripheral blood: patient blood samples and healthy donor buffy coats. Peripheral blood mononuclear cells were isolated by Ficoll-Hypaque gradient centrifugation. CD4+ cells were magnetically purified from the buffy coats of healthy controls. The Gentra Puregene Cell and Tissue kit was used for genomic DNA extraction, and quantification was performed on a Qubit 2.0 fluorometer. This chain is built from TRBV10-3 and TRBJ1-5, with the D segment identity uncertain. Sequencing input: CD4+ T cells from blood buffy coats. This clonotype was sampled from a human donor in good health. The nucleotides read TGTGCCATCAGTGAAGGAGGTCAGTTGGGCAATCAGCCCCAGCATTTT. The encoded protein is CAISEGGQLGNQPQHF.